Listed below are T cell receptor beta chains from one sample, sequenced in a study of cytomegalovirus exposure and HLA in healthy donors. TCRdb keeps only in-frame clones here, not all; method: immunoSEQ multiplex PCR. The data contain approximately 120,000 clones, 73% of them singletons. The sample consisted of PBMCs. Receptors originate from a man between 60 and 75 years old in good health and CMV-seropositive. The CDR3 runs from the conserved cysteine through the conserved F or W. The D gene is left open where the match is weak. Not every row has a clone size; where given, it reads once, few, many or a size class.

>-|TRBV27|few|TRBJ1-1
CASSLRRGGKNTEAFF
TGTGCCAGCAGTTTAAGGCGGGGGGGGAAGAACACTGAAGCTTTCTTT
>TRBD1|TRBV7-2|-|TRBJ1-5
CASSGGQGLYQPQHF
TGTGCCAGCAGCGGCGGACAGGGATTATATCAGCCCCAGCATTTT
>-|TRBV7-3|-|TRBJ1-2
CASSLTAAGDGYTF
TGTGCCAGCAGCTTAACAGCGGCAGGGGATGGCTACACCTTC
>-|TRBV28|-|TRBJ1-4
CASSHLRGSNEKLFF
TGTGCCAGCAGCCACTTGAGAGGGTCCAATGAAAAACTGTTTTTT
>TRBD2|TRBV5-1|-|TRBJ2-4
CASSLEGTSGVQYF
TGCGCCAGCAGCTTGGAGGGGACTAGCGGCGTTCAGTACTTC
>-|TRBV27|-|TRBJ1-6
CASSFGESSPLHF
TGTGCCAGCAGTTTCGGGGAATCCTCACCCCTCCACTTT
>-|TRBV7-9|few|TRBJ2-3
CASSPFKGEPTDTQYF
TGTGCCAGCAGCCCCTTTAAAGGGGAACCCACAGATACGCAGTATTTT
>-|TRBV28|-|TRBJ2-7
CASSSGPTYEQYF
TGTGCCAGCAGTTCTGGGCCGACCTACGAGCAGTACTTC
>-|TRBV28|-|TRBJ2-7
CASSSQGPPYEQYF
TGTGCCAGCAGTTCCCAGGGGCCCCCCTACGAGCAGTACTTC
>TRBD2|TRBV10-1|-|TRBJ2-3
CASSESGGGALTDTQYF
TGCGCCAGCAGTGAGTCGGGCGGGGGGGCCTTGACAGATACGCAGTATTTT
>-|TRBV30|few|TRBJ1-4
CAYGDEKLFF
TGTGCCTATGGAGATGAAAAACTGTTTTTT
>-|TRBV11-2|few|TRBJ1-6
CASSRTGNSPLHF
TGTGCCAGCAGCCGGACGGGGAATTCACCCCTCCACTTT
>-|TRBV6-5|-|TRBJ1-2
CASRLTGLDGYTF
TGTGCCAGCAGGCTTACAGGGCTCGATGGCTACACCTTC
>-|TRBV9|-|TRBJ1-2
CASSPSGVNYGYTF
TGTGCCAGCAGCCCCAGCGGGGTAAACTATGGCTACACCTTC
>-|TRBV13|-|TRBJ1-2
CASSPRTWGPNYGYTF
TGTGCCAGCAGCCCACGAACGTGGGGCCCCAACTATGGCTACACCTTC
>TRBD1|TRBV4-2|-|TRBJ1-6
CASSIGGPDSPLHF
TGTGCCAGCAGCATAGGGGGCCCAGATTCACCCCTCCACTTT
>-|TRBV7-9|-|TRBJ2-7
CASSLGRAGRYEQYF
TGTGCCAGCAGCTTAGGAAGAGCAGGGAGGTACGAGCAGTACTTC
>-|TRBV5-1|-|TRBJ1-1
CASSLDGANTEAFF
TGCGCCAGCAGCTTGGACGGAGCTAACACTGAAGCTTTCTTT
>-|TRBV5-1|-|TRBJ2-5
CASSLGQVEETQYF
TGCGCCAGCAGCCTAGGACAAGTTGAAGAGACCCAGTACTTC
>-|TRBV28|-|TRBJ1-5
CASSLRGQPQHF
TGTGCCAGCAGTTTACGAGGGCAGCCCCAGCATTTT
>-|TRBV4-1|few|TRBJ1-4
CASSYGGGSLEKLFF
TGCGCCAGCAGCTACGGGGGGGGCTCACTTGAAAAACTGTTTTTT
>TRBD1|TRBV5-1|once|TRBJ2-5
CASSSGQGREETQYF
TGCGCCAGCAGCTCGGGACAGGGGAGGGAAGAGACCCAGTACTTC
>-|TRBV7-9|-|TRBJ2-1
CASSPGNEQFF
TGTGCCAGCAGCCCAGGCAATGAGCAGTTCTTC
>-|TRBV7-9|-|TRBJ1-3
CASSLTGDPSGNTIYF
TGTGCCAGCAGCTTAACAGGAGACCCCTCTGGAAACACCATATATTTT
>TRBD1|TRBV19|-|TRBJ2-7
CASSTQTPTGALTYEQYF
TGTGCCAGTAGTACACAAACTCCTACAGGGGCGCTCACCTACGAGCAGTACTTC
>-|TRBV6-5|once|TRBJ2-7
CASYDFSYEQYF
TGTGCCAGCTACGACTTCTCCTACGAGCAGTACTTC
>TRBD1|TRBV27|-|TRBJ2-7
CASRLRTGIMDEQYF
TGTGCCAGCAGACTACGGACAGGGATAATGGACGAGCAGTACTTC
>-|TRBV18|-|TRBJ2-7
CASSPQRYEQYF
TGTGCCAGCTCACCTCAGCGGTACGAGCAGTACTTC
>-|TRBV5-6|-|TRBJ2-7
CASSDREYEQYF
TGTGCCAGCAGCGATAGGGAGTACGAGCAGTACTTC
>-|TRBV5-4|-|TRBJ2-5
CASSSAALQETQYF
TGTGCCAGCAGCTCCGCGGCGCTTCAAGAGACCCAGTACTTC
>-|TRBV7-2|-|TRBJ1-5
CASSTLYGQNQPQHF
TGTGCCAGCAGCACCCTATACGGACAGAATCAGCCCCAGCATTTT
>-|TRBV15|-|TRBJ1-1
CATSRDRERMNTEAFF
TGTGCCACCAGCAGAGACAGGGAACGGATGAACACTGAAGCTTTCTTT
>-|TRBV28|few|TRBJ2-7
CASSTYRDAYEQYF
TGTGCCAGCAGTACCTACAGGGACGCCTACGAGCAGTACTTC
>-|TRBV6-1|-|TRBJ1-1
CASSEQDSRMNTEAFF
TGTGCCAGCAGTGAACAGGACAGCCGAATGAACACTGAAGCTTTCTTT
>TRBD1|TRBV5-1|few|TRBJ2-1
CASSVGTVGNEQFF
TGCGCCAGCAGCGTCGGGACAGTAGGAAATGAGCAGTTCTTC
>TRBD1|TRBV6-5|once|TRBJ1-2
CASSTGGAVYGYTF
TGTGCCAGCAGCACAGGGGGCGCGGTATATGGCTACACCTTC
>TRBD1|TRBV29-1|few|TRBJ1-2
CSVSVGQGYGYTF
TGCAGCGTATCTGTCGGACAGGGCTATGGCTACACCTTC
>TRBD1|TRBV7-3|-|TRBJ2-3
CASSLKGQGLDTQYF
TGTGCCAGCAGCTTAAAGGGACAGGGATTAGATACGCAGTATTTT
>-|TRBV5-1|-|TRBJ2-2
CASEPGQNTGELFF
TGCGCCAGTGAACCGGGACAGAACACCGGGGAGCTGTTTTTT
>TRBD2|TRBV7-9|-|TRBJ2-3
CASSFAGGVADTQYF
TGTGCCAGCAGCTTTGCGGGGGGCGTGGCAGATACGCAGTATTTT
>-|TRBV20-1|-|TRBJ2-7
CSASAQEEQYF
TGCAGTGCTAGTGCACAGGAGGAGCAGTACTTC